This TCR beta chain was identified during a study of shared clonotypes between healthy human individuals. On the study more broadly: The donor pool was made up of a couple of women and a few men aged 18 to 49. General study findings and limits: What naive subsets generally showed was a larger estimated richness than memory subsets showed. Clonotypes which were not shared had lower generation probabilities than clonotypes that all four donors shared.

CD4+ cells were split into CD45RA+ naive and CD45RA-negative memory subsets. The protocol was immunoSEQ multiplex PCR, while the TCRdb copy is restricted to in-frame clones and leaves out a portion. The table includes about 1 million clones, roughly 80% detected once. Worth noting for this clone: Its antigen remains unidentified.

Sequenced: memory CD4+ T cells sorted from blood. Subset in this sample: CD45RA-negative fraction. The receptor was derived from a man younger than 35 in good health.

The CDR3 DNA reads TGCGCCAGCAGCACCGGGACTAGCACAGATGAGCAGTTCTTC. It codes for CASSTGTSTDEQFF. This chain uses TRBV5-1 with TRBJ2-1; 9 bases align to TRBD2. The germline gives CDR1 SGHRS, CDR2 YFSETQ. The CDR3 has 14 amino acids. V trimming: 4 bases; J trimming: 8 bases; junction bases outside the gene matches: 7.